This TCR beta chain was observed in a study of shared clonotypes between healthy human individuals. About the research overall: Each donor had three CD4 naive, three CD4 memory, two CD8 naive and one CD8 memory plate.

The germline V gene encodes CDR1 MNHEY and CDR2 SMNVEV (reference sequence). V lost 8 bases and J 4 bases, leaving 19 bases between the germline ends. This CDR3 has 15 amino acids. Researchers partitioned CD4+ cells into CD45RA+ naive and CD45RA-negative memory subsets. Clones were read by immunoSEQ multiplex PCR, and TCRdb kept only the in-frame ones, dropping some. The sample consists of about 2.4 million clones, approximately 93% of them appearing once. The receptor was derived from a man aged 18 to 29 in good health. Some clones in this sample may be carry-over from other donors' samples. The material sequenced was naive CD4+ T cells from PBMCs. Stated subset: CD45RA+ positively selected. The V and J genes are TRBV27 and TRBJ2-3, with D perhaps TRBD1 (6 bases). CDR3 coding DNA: TGTGCCAGCTCCAACCCCAGGGGTTGGGCAGATACGCAGTATTTT. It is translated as CASSNPRGWADTQYF.